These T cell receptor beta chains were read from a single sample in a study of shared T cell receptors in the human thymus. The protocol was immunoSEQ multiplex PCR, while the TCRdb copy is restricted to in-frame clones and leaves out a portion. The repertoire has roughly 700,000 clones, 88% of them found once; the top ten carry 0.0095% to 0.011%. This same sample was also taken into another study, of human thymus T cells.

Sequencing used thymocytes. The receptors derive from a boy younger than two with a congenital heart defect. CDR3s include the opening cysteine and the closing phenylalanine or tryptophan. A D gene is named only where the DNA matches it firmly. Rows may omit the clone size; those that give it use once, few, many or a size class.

TGCGCCAGCAGCCCAGGGACTAGCGGGAGTCCGAGCTCCTACAATGAGCAGTTCTTC CASSPGTSGSPSSYNEQFF TRBV5-1 19 TRBD2 TRBJ2-1 once
TGTGCCAGCAGCTTATTTGGCCCTTACGAGCAGTACTTC CASSLFGPYEQYF TRBV11-2 13 . TRBJ2-7 few
TGTGCCAGCAGTTTGACCGGGACAGGGGTAGGACCCAGACCCTACGAGCAGTACTTC CASSLTGTGVGPRPYEQYF TRBV27 19 TRBD1 TRBJ2-7 .
TGTGCCAGTAGTATTTCGTGGCAGAAAACAGATACGCAGTATTTT CASSISWQKTDTQYF TRBV19 15 . TRBJ2-3 .
TGCGCCAGCAGCTTGAACAGCTCCCCAGATACGCAGTATTTT CASSLNSSPDTQYF TRBV5-1 14 . TRBJ2-3 .
TGTGCCAGCAGCTTAAGCAGGGACTCTGGAAACACCATATATTTT CASSLSRDSGNTIYF TRBV7-9 15 . TRBJ1-3 .
TGTGCCAGCAGGGATCGGGACAGAGGCTACGAGCAGTACTTC CASRDRDRGYEQYF TRBV6-7 14 TRBD1 TRBJ2-7 .
TGTGCCAGCTCAACACCTACTTCGGGACACATGAACACTGAAGCTTTCTTT CASSTPTSGHMNTEAFF TRBV18 17 . TRBJ1-1 once
TGTGCCACCAGCAGAGCCAGAGGGGAGACCCAGTACTTC CATSRARGETQYF TRBV15 13 . TRBJ2-5 .
TGTGCCAGCAGTGCAACCCGGACAGGGTACAATCAGCCCCAGCATTTT CASSATRTGYNQPQHF TRBV27 16 TRBD1 TRBJ1-5 .
TGTGCCAGCAGCTTGCGACCTAGCGGGGTTTACAATGAGCAGTTCTTC CASSLRPSGVYNEQFF TRBV7-2 16 TRBD2 TRBJ2-1 .
TGTGCCGTACAGTCGCGACTAGCTGGGAATGAGCAGTTCTTC CAVQSRLAGNEQFF TRBV28 14 TRBD2 TRBJ2-1 .
TGCGCCAGCAGCCAAGCTAATAAACCTCCAGATACGCAGTATTTT CASSQANKPPDTQYF TRBV4-3 15 . TRBJ2-3 .
TGTGCCAGCAGGGGGAGAACGGACAGGGTCAATCAGCCCCAGCATTTT CASRGRTDRVNQPQHF TRBV2 16 TRBD1 TRBJ1-5 .
TGTGCCAGCATCCGACCGACCCCTCGGACAGGGAGTGCGACTAATGAAAAACTGTTTTTT CASIRPTPRTGSATNEKLFF TRBV11-3 20 TRBD1 TRBJ1-4 .
TGTGCCAGTATGAAGGGGGAGGGGTCGTATGAGCAGTTCTTC CASMKGEGSYEQFF TRBV19 14 . TRBJ2-1 .
TGTGCCAGCAGCTTATGGATTCAGCGCATAGAGCAGTTCTTC CASSLWIQRIEQFF TRBV7-9 14 . TRBJ2-1 .
TGTGCCACCAGCAGAGATGGTGGAGGGGCTGGGGCCAACGTCCTGACTTTC CATSRDGGGAGANVLTF TRBV15 17 . TRBJ2-6 .
TGTGCCAGCAGCTTTATCACTAGCAGACACGAGCAGTACTTC CASSFITSRHEQYF TRBV7-8 14 . TRBJ2-7 .
TGTGCCAGCAGCCACGGCCGTGGCAGGGCGTACTTC CASSHGRGRAYF TRBV7-9 12 . TRBJ2-7 .
TGTGCCAGCAGTGAAACCAGTGGCACAGATACGCAGTATTTT CASSETSGTDTQYF TRBV2 14 . TRBJ2-3 .
TGTGCCAGCTCACCCCACACAGGACCCCTTGGCACCGGGGAGCTGTTTTTT CASSPHTGPLGTGELFF TRBV18 17 . TRBJ2-2 .
TGTGCCAGCAGGGAAGGCCGGGACCCAGGGGGGAACACTGAAGCTTTCTTT CASREGRDPGGNTEAFF TRBV2 17 TRBD1 TRBJ1-1 .
TGTGCCAGCAAACCCTTGGACAGGGGGTCCTCCTACGAGCAGTACTTC CASKPLDRGSSYEQYF TRBV5-6 16 TRBD1 TRBJ2-7 .
TGTGCCAGCAGCTATACTAGCGGGAGGGTCACCGGGGAGCTGTTTTTT CASSYTSGRVTGELFF TRBV5-4 16 TRBD2 TRBJ2-2 .
TGTGCCAGCAACTTGAACGGGACAGGGGGCTGGTACGAGCAGTACTTC CASNLNGTGGWYEQYF TRBV28 16 TRBD1 TRBJ2-7 .
TGTGCCAGCTCAACAGAGAACCCAAGGACCGGGGAGCTGTTTTTT CASSTENPRTGELFF TRBV18 15 . TRBJ2-2 .
TGTGCCAGCACCCTCAGCGGGACTAGCTCCTACGAGCAGTACTTC CASTLSGTSSYEQYF TRBV25-1 15 TRBD2 TRBJ2-7 .
TGTGCCAGCAGCTTAAGGGGCCCGGAACGGGCTACTTATGGCTACACCTTC CASSLRGPERATYGYTF TRBV7-3 17 . TRBJ1-2 few
TGTGCCAGCAGCGCGGAGGATGGAAACACCATATATTTT CASSAEDGNTIYF TRBV9 13 . TRBJ1-3 .
TGTGCTAGTGGTTTGCGGGCGGGAGGCCCCCTTTCCTCCTACAATGAGCAGTTCTTC CASGLRAGGPLSSYNEQFF TRBV12-5 19 TRBD2 TRBJ2-1 .
TGCGCCAGCAGCCAAGATGTACAGGTGGGCGCGAAAGACGAGCAGTACTTC CASSQDVQVGAKDEQYF TRBV4-1 17 . TRBJ2-7 .
TGTGCCAGTACACAGAATATCCAGACTGAAGCTTTCTTT CASTQNIQTEAFF TRBV19 13 . TRBJ1-1 .
TGTGCCAGCAGCTTAGAGGGTCTAGGATCGCCTGAGCAGTTCTTC CASSLEGLGSPEQFF TRBV11-3 15 . TRBJ2-1 .
TGTGCCTGGAGTTCTAGCCTTTCTCCCAAAAACATTCAGTACTTC CAWSSSLSPKNIQYF TRBV30 15 . TRBJ2-4 .
TGTGCCTGTTCTGCCACCGGGACAGGGGATGAAAAACTGTTTTTT CACSATGTGDEKLFF TRBV30 15 TRBD1 TRBJ1-4 .
TGTGCCGCTAGGGGTAGCGGGAGTAACAATGAGCAGTTCTTC CAARGSGSNNEQFF TRBV25-1 14 TRBD2 TRBJ2-1 .
TGTGCCAGCAGCTTGGGTTGGGGCGGGAGATACGAGCAGTACTTC CASSLGWGGRYEQYF TRBV11-3 15 TRBD2 TRBJ2-7 .
TGTGCCAGCAGTGAAGTCTGGGGAGGTCAGCCCCAGCATTTT CASSEVWGGQPQHF TRBV6-5 14 . TRBJ1-5 few
TGTGCCAGCAGCTTAGCCGCCCAACAGGCATCTGGGGCCAACGTCCTGACTTTC CASSLAAQQASGANVLTF TRBV7-9 18 . TRBJ2-6 .
TGTGCCAGCAGCTCCCGGACAGAGACCTACGAGCAGTACTTC CASSSRTETYEQYF TRBV11-3 14 . TRBJ2-7 .
TGTGCCAGCAGTTCCCGACAATCCAGCAATCAGCCCCAGCATTTT CASSSRQSSNQPQHF TRBV27 15 . TRBJ1-5 .
TGTGCCAGCAATACAGGGTTCCGTTCCTACGAGCAGTACTTC CASNTGFRSYEQYF TRBV28 14 . TRBJ2-7 once
TGTGCCAGCAGCGAAGCCCCTAAGGCGGGAGGTCTAGCAGATACGCAGTATTTT CASSEAPKAGGLADTQYF TRBV9 18 TRBD2 TRBJ2-3 once
TGTGCCAGCAGCTTCCCCTTCCCCGGGGGGGCATACGAGCAGTACTTC CASSFPFPGGAYEQYF TRBV7-2 16 TRBD2 TRBJ2-7 .
TGCGCCAGCAGCTTAGGGGGAACTGGGGCCAACGTCCTGACTTTC CASSLGGTGANVLTF TRBV5-1 15 . TRBJ2-6 .
TGTGCCAGCTCACTTCAAAGATCGCGGGAGCAGGCCCCCTACACAGATACGCAGTATTTT CASSLQRSREQAPYTDTQYF TRBV18 20 TRBD2 TRBJ2-3 .
TGTGCCACTAGACACGGGGGAACCTACGAGCAGTACTTC CATRHGGTYEQYF TRBV19 13 . TRBJ2-7 .
TGTGCCAGCAGCTTCCGGGGGGTGGGCGAGCAGTACTTC CASSFRGVGEQYF TRBV5-4 13 TRBD2 TRBJ2-7 .
TGTGCCTGGATTCGTAGACAGGGGCGAGTCCTTACAAATGAGCAGTTCTTC CAWIRRQGRVLTNEQFF TRBV30 17 TRBD1 TRBJ2-1 .
TGTGCCATCAGTGACGAGGATGGCTACACCTTC CAISDEDGYTF TRBV10-3 11 . TRBJ1-2 .
TGCGCCAGCAGCCACCGAACCCGCGGGACTAGCGGGCCTTACAATGAGCAGTTCTTC CASSHRTRGTSGPYNEQFF TRBV4-3 19 TRBD2 TRBJ2-1 .
TGCGCCAGCAGCGCCGGAGGACCAGGTGAAGCTTTCTTT CASSAGGPGEAFF TRBV5-1 13 . TRBJ1-1 .
TGTGCCAGTAGTAGCCAGCGGGAGCGCGAGCAGTACTTC CASSSQREREQYF TRBV19 13 TRBD2 TRBJ2-7 few
TGTGCCAGCAGACTACTTAACACCGGGGAGCTGTTTTTT CASRLLNTGELFF TRBV6-5 13 . TRBJ2-2 .
TGTGCCAGCAGTGGAGGGAAAATTCAGCCCCAGCATTTT CASSGGKIQPQHF TRBV27 13 . TRBJ1-5 .
TGTGCCAGCAGCCCCGACAGGAGTATACCCTACGAGCAGTACTTC CASSPDRSIPYEQYF TRBV5-5 15 . TRBJ2-7 .